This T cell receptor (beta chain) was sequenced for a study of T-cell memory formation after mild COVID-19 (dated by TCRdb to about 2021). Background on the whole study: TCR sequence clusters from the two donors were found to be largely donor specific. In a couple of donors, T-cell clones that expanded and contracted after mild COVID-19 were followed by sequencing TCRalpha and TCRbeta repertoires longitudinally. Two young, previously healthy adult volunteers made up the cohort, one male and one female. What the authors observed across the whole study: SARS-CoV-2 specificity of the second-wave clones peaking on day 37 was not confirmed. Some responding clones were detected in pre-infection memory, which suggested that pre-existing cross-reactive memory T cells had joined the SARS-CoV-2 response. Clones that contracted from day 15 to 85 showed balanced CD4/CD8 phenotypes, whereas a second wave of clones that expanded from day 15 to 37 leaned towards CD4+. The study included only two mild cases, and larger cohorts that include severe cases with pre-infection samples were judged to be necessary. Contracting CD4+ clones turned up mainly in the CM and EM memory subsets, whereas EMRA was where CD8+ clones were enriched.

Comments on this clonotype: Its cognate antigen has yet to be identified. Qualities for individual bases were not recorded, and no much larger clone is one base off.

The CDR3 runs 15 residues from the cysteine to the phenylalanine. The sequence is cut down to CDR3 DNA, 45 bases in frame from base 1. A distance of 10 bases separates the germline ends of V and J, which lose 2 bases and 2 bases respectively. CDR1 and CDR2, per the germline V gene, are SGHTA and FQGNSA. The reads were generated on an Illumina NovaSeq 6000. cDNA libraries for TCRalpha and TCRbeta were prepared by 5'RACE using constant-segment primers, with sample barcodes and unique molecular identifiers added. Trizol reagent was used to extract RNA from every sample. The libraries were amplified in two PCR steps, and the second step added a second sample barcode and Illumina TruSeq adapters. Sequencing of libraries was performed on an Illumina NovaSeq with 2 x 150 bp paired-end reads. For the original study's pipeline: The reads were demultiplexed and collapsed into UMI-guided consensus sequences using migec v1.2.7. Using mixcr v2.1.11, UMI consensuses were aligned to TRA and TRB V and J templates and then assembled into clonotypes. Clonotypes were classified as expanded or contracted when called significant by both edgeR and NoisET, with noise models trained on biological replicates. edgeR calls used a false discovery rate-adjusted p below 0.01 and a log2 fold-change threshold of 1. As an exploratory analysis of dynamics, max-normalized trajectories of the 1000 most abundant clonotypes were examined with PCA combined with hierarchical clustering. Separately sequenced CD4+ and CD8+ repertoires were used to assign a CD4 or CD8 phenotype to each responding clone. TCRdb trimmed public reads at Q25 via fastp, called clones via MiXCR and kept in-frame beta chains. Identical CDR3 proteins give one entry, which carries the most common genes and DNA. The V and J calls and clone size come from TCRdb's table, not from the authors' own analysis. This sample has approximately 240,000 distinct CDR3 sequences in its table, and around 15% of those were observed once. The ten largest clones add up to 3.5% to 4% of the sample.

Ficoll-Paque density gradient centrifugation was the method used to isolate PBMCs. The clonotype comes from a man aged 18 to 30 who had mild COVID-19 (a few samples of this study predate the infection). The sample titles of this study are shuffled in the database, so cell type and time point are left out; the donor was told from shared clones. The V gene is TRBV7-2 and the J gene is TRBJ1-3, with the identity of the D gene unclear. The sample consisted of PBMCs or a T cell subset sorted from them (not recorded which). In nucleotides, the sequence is TGTGCCAGCAGCTTATTTCGGGGTACTGGAAACACCATATATTTT. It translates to CASSLFRGTGNTIYF.